This TCR beta chain originates from a study of blood T cell repertoires in COVID-19. CDR1 is MDHEN, CDR2 SYDVKM, per germline. The CDR3 is 13 residues long. The germline V and J ends were trimmed by 6 bases and 4 bases, with 13 bases remaining between them. Across about two dozen US areas, participants ranged in age from roughly 18 to 89 years. TCRdb keeps only in-frame clones here, not all; method: immunoSEQ multiplex PCR. The table shows roughly 320,000 clones, with around 84% occurring only once. This TCR was recovered from a man aged 25-40 years who had recovered from COVID-19. The chain carries TRBV28 and TRBJ2-7; D may be TRBD1 (5 bases). Sequencing input: PBMCs or T cells enriched from blood (not recorded which). For the CDR3, the DNA is TGTGCCAGCAGCTCCATAGGGGTTTACGAGCAGTACTTC. Translation: CASSSIGVYEQYF.